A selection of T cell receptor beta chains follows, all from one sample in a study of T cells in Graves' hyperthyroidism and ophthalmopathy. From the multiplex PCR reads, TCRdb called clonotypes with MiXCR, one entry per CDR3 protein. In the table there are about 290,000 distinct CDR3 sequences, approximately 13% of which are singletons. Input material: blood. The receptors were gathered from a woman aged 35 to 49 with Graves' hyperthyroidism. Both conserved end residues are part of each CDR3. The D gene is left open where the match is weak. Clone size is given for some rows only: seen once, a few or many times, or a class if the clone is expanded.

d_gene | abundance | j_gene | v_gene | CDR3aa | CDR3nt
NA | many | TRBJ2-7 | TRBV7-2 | CASSLVGSVSYEQYF | TGTGCCAGCAGCTTAGTGGGTTCTGTATCCTACGAGCAGTACTTC
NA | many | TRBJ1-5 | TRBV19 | CASSIDQDQPQHF | TGTGCCAGTAGTATAGATCAGGATCAGCCCCAGCATTTT
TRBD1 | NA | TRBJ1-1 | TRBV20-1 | CSAERDSLDTEAFF | TGCAGTGCTGAAAGGGACAGTCTAGACACTGAAGCTTTCTTT
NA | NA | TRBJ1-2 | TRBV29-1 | CSVDPLYGYTF | TGCAGCGTTGATCCACTCTATGGCTACACCTTC
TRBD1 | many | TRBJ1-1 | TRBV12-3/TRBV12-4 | CASSGGQGLNTEAFF | TGTGCCAGCAGTGGGGGACAGGGGTTGAACACTGAAGCTTTCTTT
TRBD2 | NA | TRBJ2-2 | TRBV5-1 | CASSRPGTSGPGELFF | TGCGCCAGCAGCCGTCCCGGGACTAGTGGTCCCGGGGAGCTGTTTTTT
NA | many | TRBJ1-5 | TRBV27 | CASSLNVNQPQHF | TGTGCCAGCAGTTTAAATGTAAATCAGCCCCAGCATTTT
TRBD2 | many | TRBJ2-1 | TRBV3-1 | CASSPGLANSYNEQFF | TGTGCCAGCAGCCCCGGACTAGCGAACTCCTACAATGAGCAGTTCTTC
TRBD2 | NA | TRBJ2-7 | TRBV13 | CVSSPPAGGRYEQYF | TGTGTCAGCAGCCCACCGGCGGGAGGGCGTTACGAGCAGTACTTC
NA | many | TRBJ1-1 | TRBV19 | CASSMMRNTEAFF | TGTGCCAGTAGTATGATGAGGAACACTGAAGCTTTCTTT
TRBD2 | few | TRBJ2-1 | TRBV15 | CATSREAGVYEQFF | TGTGCCACCAGCAGAGAAGCGGGAGTTTATGAGCAGTTCTTC
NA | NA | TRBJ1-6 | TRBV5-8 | CASSFDNYNSPLHF | TGTGCCAGCAGCTTCGACAACTATAATTCACCCCTCCACTTT
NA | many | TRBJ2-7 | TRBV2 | CASSELRAGHEQYF | TGTGCCAGCAGTGAGTTACGGGCCGGTCACGAGCAGTACTTC
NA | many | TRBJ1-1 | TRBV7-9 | CASSFLGVNTEAFF | TGTGCCAGCAGCTTTCTCGGGGTGAACACTGAAGCTTTCTTT
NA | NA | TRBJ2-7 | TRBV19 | CASSIGPERRRAEQYF | TGTGCCAGTAGTATCGGTCCCGAACGTCGCCGTGCCGAGCAGTACTTC
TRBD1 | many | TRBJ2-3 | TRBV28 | CASSPGQVSTDTQYF | TGTGCCAGCAGCCCCGGACAGGTCTCCACAGATACGCAGTATTTT
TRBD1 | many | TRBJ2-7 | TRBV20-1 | CSAITPGQRREQYF | TGCAGTGCCATCACCCCGGGACAGCGTCGGGAGCAGTACTTC
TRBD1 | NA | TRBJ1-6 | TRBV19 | CASSTGQASSPLHF | TGTGCCAGTAGTACGGGACAGGCGAGTTCACCCCTCCACTTT
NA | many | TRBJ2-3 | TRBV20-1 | CSARSSGETTDTQYF | TGCAGTGCTAGGTCGAGCGGAGAGACCACAGATACGCAGTATTTT